A selection of T cell receptor beta chains follows, all from one sample in a study of T cells in Graves' hyperthyroidism and ophthalmopathy. From the multiplex PCR reads, TCRdb called clonotypes with MiXCR, one entry per CDR3 protein. The top ten clones hold about 45% of a sample with around 200,000 distinct CDR3 sequences, around 16% of them seen once. The sequencing input was blood. The receptors shown here come from a man aged 35 to 55 with Graves' hyperthyroidism. Both conserved end residues are part of each CDR3. Fields, in order: D gene, CDR3 length, J gene, V gene, clone size, CDR3 DNA, CDR3 protein. D genes are given only for firm matches. Some rows have no size entry. The others give once, few or many, or a class for an expanded clone.

>TRBD1|14|TRBJ1-6|TRBV7-2|NA
TGTGCCAGCAGCTTTGCAGGGGGCAATTCACCCCTCCACTTT
CASSFAGGNSPLHF
>TRBD1|24|TRBJ2-7|TRBV20-1|many
TGCAGTGCTAGTGGACCGCCCCAGGGGATGGGGACCCCCGGACAGGGGATGGGCCCCTACGAGCAGTACTTC
CSASGPPQGMGTPGQGMGPYEQYF
>NA|13|TRBJ1-6|TRBV12-3/TRBV12-4|many
TGTGCCAGCAGTACCGACCCTAATTCACCCCTCCACTTT
CASSTDPNSPLHF
>NA|16|TRBJ2-2|TRBV27|few
TGTGCCAGCAGTTTAACTCTAACGGGGAACACCGGGGAGCTGTTTTTT
CASSLTLTGNTGELFF
>NA|16|TRBJ1-1|TRBV5-1|many
TGCGCCAGCAGCTTGGGAGAGGGTTGGAGGGACACTGAAGCTTTCTTT
CASSLGEGWRDTEAFF
>NA|15|TRBJ1-4|TRBV10-3|NA
TGTGCCATCAGTGACCACCCTGGGACTAATGAAAAACTGTTTTTT
CAISDHPGTNEKLFF
>TRBD1|14|TRBJ1-2|TRBV20-1|many
TGCAGTTCCCCCGGGTTACAGGGGGTTTATGGCTACACCTTC
CSSPGLQGVYGYTF
>NA|15|TRBJ1-2|TRBV4-3|NA
TGCGCCAGCAGCCAAGCGGCAGGGACTTACTATGGCTACACCTTC
CASSQAAGTYYGYTF
>TRBD1|15|TRBJ2-5|TRBV6-2/TRBV6-3|many
TGTGCCAGCAGTTTCCCTTTACAGGGGGAAGAGACCCAGTACTTC
CASSFPLQGEETQYF
>TRBD1|16|TRBJ2-1|TRBV7-9|NA
TGTGCCAGCAGCCGTTCGGGGACAGGGGGCTTCAATGAGCAGTTCTTC
CASSRSGTGGFNEQFF
>NA|14|TRBJ1-3|TRBV29-1|many
TGCAGCGTTGACGGGGGCGCATTGGGAAACACCATATATTTT
CSVDGGALGNTIYF
>TRBD1|15|TRBJ1-3|TRBV6-1|NA
TGTGCCAGCTTGGGACAGGTCCTCTCTGGAAACACCATATATTTT
CASLGQVLSGNTIYF
>TRBD2|15|TRBJ2-1|TRBV11-2|many
TGTGCCAGCAGCTCGGGACTAGCGGGGAGCAATGAGCAGTTCTTC
CASSSGLAGSNEQFF
>NA|17|TRBJ2-4|TRBV18|NA
TGTGCCAGCTCACCGGGCGCCAAGGATGGGACCAAAAACATTCAGTACTTC
CASSPGAKDGTKNIQYF
>NA|12|TRBJ2-2|TRBV6-2/TRBV6-3|many
TGTGCCAGCAGTCTTAGGGCCGGGGAGCTGTTTTTT
CASSLRAGELFF
>NA|12|TRBJ2-7|TRBV20-1|many
TGCAGTGCTAGAGATTCTCCCTACGAGCAGTACTTC
CSARDSPYEQYF
>TRBD1|16|TRBJ2-2|TRBV18|many
TGTGCCAGCTCATCGACAGGGGCGGTGAACACCGGGGAGCTGTTTTTT
CASSSTGAVNTGELFF
>NA|16|TRBJ1-1|TRBV6-2/TRBV6-3|NA
TGTGCCAGCAGTTACGCCGCACAGGGCAGGGACACTGAAGCTTTCTTT
CASSYAAQGRDTEAFF
>NA|14|TRBJ1-1|TRBV4-1|many
TGCGCCAGCAGCCCCGGGGGGCGGAACACTGAAGCTTTCTTT
CASSPGGRNTEAFF
>NA|14|TRBJ1-5|TRBV6-2/TRBV6-3|many
TGTGCCAGCAGTTACCGGCGGAACAATCAGCCCCAGCATTTT
CASSYRRNNQPQHF
>TRBD1|16|TRBJ2-7|TRBV7-9|many
TGTGCCAGCAGCTTGGGGACAGGAATTTTCTCCTACGAGCAGTACTTC
CASSLGTGIFSYEQYF
>TRBD1|14|TRBJ1-1|TRBV5-1|many
TGCGCCAGCAGCCGAGGACAGGGGAGGACTGAAGCTTTCTTT
CASSRGQGRTEAFF
>TRBD1|16|TRBJ2-2|TRBV27|NA
TGTGCCAGCAGTTTCTCGACAGGGGAGGTTACCGGGGAGCTGTTTTTT
CASSFSTGEVTGELFF
>TRBD1|13|TRBJ2-2|TRBV12-3/TRBV12-4|NA
TGTGCCAGCAGTAGGGGACAGTCCGGGGAGCTGTTTTTT
CASSRGQSGELFF